The source of this T cell receptor (beta chain) is a study of CD8 T cells in Susac syndrome. This clonotype was counted between two and nine times. RNA was extracted with the RNeasy kit, and a quantity of 0.5 to 1 ug was reverse transcribed using random hexamers. Multiplex PCR with immunoSEQ amplified the TCR beta CDR3 across 54 Vbeta and 13 Jbeta. TCRdb re-called the immunoSEQ multiplex PCR reads with MiXCR, one entry per CDR3 protein. The profile shows about 280,000 distinct CDR3 sequences, roughly 85% of them singletons. CDR3 length: 18 residues. Trimming removed 5 bases at V and 0 bases at J, with 21 bases between. CDR1 SGHTA and CDR2 FQGNSA come from the germline V gene. From blood CD8+ and CD4+ T cells, TCR beta sequences were generated. The patients who served as multiple sclerosis controls were treatment-naive and had stable or active relapsing-remitting disease that fulfilled the revised McDonald criteria. Bulk CD8+ and CD4+ cells came from magnetic negative isolation; CD8+ TEMRA by FACS.

The TCR originated in a human donor with multiple sclerosis. Specimen: CD8+ T cells from PBMCs. The chain carries TRBV7-2 and TRBJ2-3, with unresolved D. The CDR3 is CASSLYRLAAASTDTQYF. DNA of the CDR3: TGTGCCAGCAGCCTATACCGATTGGCCGCGGCTAGCACAGATACGCAGTATTTT.